This T cell receptor (beta chain) was identified during a study of blood T cells in healthy people across ages (dated by TCRdb to the mid-2010s). A note on the overall study: In model experiments, roughly one uniquely barcoded TCR beta cDNA molecule per two T cells was captured by template switching. Using deep sequencing normalized with unique cDNA molecular identifiers, the study measured how TCR beta repertoire diversity changes with age. The donors were divided into four age groups: young (average roughly 15 years), middle-aged (approximately 42), aged (approximately 62) and long-lived (around 87). The study analyzed two additional independent replicas of 1 million unique cDNA reads from the same blood draw for two donors, one aged 18 to 30 and one aged 80 or older.

The protocol used for the library was 5' RACE. Sequenced on an Illumina HiSeq 2500. The second PCR ran for about 6 to 12 cycles and used a J-beta primer mix along with a sample-barcoded 5' primer. A unique molecular identifier was introduced onto each TCR beta cDNA molecule by a template-switch 5' adaptor carrying 12 random nucleotides. Each sample yielded at least 2.5 million CDR3-containing paired-end reads. First-strand cDNA synthesis was performed from all RNA using the Mint cDNA synthesis kit, with priming by a TRBC-specific oligonucleotide. All cDNA was treated with uracil-DNA glycosylase and then went through a first 18-cycle PCR with the universal primers M1SS and BC2_uni_R. For the original study's pipeline: Each sample was normalized by randomly selecting 1 million high-quality reads, each carrying a distinct molecular identifier. Instead of being binned into consensus sequences, reads with shared molecular identifiers were discarded. CDR3 identification, clonotype clustering and error correction used MiTCR with a Q25 quality threshold and the strictest error-elimination algorithm. A nonparametric unseen species model with Euler transformation was used to estimate lower-bound total TCR beta diversity. The public reads were reprocessed in TCRdb via fastp at Q25 and MiXCR, keeping in-frame beta chains. Each CDR3 protein gets just one entry, which takes the most common genes and DNA from the rows behind it. For this entry, the V and J calls and clone size follow TCRdb and not the study's own pipeline. This sample is represented by around 990,000 distinct CDR3 sequences; around 27% of them were singletons. The top ten hold approximately 0.71% of the sample.

Broader findings and caveats from the paper: Conclusive comparison of naive and antigen-experienced compartments was prevented by the profiling of bulk unsorted PBMCs. Estimates of total diversity from one million sequenced T cells were regarded as lower bounds and underestimates. The CMV infection status of donors was not known, potentially confounding age-related changes in expanded clonotypes. Compared with the aged group, the long-lived group had more naive CD4+ T cells, fewer expanded clones and increased TCR diversity, suggesting age selection. Observed TCR beta diversity per million T cells fell roughly linearly with age, and a significant reduction was already apparent by age about 38. The percentage of naive T cells measured by flow cytometry correlated strongly with observed TCR beta diversity.

The donors were 40 or so Caucasian individuals from Russia, aged roughly 6 to 100 years, who were systemically healthy. Ten milliliters of peripheral blood were collected from each donor into EDTA-treated Vacutainer tubes. Ficoll-Paque density-gradient centrifugation was used to isolate PBMCs, with at least 6 million per sample. Trizol reagent was used to extract total RNA from the PBMCs, yielding at least 5.5 micrograms per sample. For every donor, flow cytometry on a PBMC aliquot measured the percentage of naive CD45RAhigh/CD27high T cells. At the junction V is shortened by 5 bases and J by 10 bases, with 10 bases in between. Reading the germline V gene gives CDR1 KGHDR and CDR2 SFDVKD. The cysteine opens and the phenylalanine closes a CDR3 of 12 amino acids. The sequence is cut down to CDR3 DNA, 36 bases in frame from base 1. As to this clonotype: The clone's antigen remains unknown. Base-call qualities are not available, and no considerably larger clone is one nucleotide away.

These records were also assigned to another study, of T cells of mothers and their children. The second paper further reports: Nine systemically healthy Caucasian individuals, comprising three mothers and their six children, were included as donors. cDNA synthesis used all of the extracted RNA, with around 1.6 ug of RNA in each 15 ul reaction. In the second PCR, the M1S primer added sample barcodes and 2-4 random nucleotides. Each mother yielded over 8.5 million TCR beta CDR3 reads and each child 3 million or so reads. TCR recombination output is similarly shaped by thymic selection in related and unrelated pairs, with a minor effect exerted by inherited differences. Normalized repertoire overlap in related mother-child pairs was always slightly higher than in unrelated mother-child pairs, but the difference was never significant. With a sensitivity of approximately 100 clones per million clonotypes, no persistent microchimeric T cell clones were detected. The study used deep NGS to compare TCR beta repertoires of mothers and children, seeking features distinguishing related mother-child pairs from unrelated individuals. On average, the children were approximately 11 +/- 4 years old, while the mothers were approximately 40 +/- 4 years old. After adapter ligation with NEBNext reagents, the libraries were sequenced on Illumina HiSeq 2000 with 100+100 nt paired-end reads. Mother and child libraries were prepared a month apart and sequenced in separate runs to prevent cross-contamination. For each donor, somewhere between 500,000 and 2,000,000 distinct TCR beta clonotypes were identified. Naive TCR beta clonotypes were estimated from low-frequency clonotypes matched to each donor's FACS-determined naive share, without sorting.

This receptor chain uses TRBV24-1 and TRBJ1-4; a weak D assignment points to TRBD1 (5 bases agree). The sequencing input was blood. This clonotype was obtained from a girl aged 2-10 years in good health. The nucleotide sequence is TGTGCCACCAGTGCCATCGGGGGAAAACTGTTTTTT. The encoded protein is CATSAIGGKLFF.